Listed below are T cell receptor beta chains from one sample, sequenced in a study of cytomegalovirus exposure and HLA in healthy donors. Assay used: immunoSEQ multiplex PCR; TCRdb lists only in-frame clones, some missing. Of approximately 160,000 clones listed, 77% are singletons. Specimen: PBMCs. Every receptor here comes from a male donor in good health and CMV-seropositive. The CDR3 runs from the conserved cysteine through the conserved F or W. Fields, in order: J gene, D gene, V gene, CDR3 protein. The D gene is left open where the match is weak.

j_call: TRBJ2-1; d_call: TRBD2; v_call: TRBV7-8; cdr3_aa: CASSLELAGGNEQFF
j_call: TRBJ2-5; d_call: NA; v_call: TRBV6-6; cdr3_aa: CASSLGGPQETQYF
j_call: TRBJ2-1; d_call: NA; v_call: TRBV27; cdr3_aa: CASAPGDPIYNEQFF
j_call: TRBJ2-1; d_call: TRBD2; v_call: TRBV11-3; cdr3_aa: CASSPRGTSSYNEQFF
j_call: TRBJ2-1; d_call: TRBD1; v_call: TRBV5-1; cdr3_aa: CASSFLGQGDYNEQFF
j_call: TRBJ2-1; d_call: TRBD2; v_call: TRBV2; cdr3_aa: CASSESGGQFF
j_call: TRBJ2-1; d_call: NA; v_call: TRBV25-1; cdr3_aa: CASSPGNEQFF
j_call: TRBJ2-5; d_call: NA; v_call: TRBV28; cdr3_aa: CASSPGGLRETQYF
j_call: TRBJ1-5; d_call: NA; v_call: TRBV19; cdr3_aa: CASSIGPGYSNQPQHF
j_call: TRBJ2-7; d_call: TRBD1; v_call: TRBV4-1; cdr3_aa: CASSQDLDRVYEQYF
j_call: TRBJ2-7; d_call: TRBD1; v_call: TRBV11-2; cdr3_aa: CASSLQGDGWEQYF
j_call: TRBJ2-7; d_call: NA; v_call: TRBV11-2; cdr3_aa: CASSLGRNEQYF
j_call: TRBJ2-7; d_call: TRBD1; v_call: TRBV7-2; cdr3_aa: CASSPTGVEQYF
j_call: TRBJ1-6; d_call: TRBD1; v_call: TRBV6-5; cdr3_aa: CASRYSARGNSPLHF
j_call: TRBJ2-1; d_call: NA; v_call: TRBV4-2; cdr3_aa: CASSQVKRAGAGRNEQFF
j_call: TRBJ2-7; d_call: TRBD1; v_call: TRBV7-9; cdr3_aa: CASSFSSGQLAYEQYF
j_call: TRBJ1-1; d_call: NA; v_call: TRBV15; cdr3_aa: CATSRGVQEHKVEAFF
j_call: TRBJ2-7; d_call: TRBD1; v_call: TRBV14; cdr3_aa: CASSQDLGQGIYYEQYF
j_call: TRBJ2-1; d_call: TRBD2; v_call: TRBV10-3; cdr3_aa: CATRLADSSYNEQFF
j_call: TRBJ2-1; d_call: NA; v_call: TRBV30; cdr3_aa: CAWSVRGLSSYNEQFF
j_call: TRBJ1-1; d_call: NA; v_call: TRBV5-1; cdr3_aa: CASSRQDYGEAFF
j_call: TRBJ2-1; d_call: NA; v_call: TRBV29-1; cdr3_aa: CSVPPFRGGNNEQFF
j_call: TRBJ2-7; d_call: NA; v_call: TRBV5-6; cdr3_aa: CASSLVADTNPYEQYF
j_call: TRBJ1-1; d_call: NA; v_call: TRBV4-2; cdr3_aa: CASSQEWGGNTEAFF
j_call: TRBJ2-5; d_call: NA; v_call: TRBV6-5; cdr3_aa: CASSRRGQETQYF
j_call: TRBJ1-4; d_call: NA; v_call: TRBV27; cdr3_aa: CASSFRQVEKLFF
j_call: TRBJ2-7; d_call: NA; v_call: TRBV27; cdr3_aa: CASSTGGLEQYF
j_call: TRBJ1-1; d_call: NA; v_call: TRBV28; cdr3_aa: CASTPGGSEAFF
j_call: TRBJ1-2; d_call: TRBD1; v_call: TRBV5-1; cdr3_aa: CASSSSTGDYGYTF
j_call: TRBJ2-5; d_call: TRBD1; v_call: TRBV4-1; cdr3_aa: CASSQGRGGAREETQYF
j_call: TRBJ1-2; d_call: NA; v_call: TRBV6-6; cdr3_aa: CASRTTVGVGYGYTF
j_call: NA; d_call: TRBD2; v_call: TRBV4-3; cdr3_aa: CASSQEGTSGSEQYF
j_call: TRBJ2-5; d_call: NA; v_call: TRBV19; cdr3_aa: CASGSGVETQYF
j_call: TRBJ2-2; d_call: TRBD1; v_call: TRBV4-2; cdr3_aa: CASSQKYRQGAQGTGELFF
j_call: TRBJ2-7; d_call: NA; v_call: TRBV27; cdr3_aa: CASSLGDLYEQYF
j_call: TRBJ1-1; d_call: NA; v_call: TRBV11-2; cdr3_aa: CASSFAIQGQAFF
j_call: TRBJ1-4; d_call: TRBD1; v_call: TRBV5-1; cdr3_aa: CASSYRGPEEKLFF
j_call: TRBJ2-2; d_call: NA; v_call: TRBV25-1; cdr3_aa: CASDRGSPNTGELFF
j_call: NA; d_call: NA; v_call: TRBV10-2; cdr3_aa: CASSESRGVSYEQYF
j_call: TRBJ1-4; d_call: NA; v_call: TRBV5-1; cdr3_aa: CASSRQGLREKLFF
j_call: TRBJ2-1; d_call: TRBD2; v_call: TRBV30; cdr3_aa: CAWSLLAGDYNEQFF
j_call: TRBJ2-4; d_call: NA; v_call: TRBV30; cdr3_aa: CAWSMKRAKNIQYF
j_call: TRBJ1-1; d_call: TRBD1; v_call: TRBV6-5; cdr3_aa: CASRDREHTEAFF
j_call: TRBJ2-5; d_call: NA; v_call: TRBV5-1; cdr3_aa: CASSLGGGETQYF
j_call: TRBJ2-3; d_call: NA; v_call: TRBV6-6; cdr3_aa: CASAQIYSTDTQYF
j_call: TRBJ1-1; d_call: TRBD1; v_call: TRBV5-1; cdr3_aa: CASSYGQGYTEAFF
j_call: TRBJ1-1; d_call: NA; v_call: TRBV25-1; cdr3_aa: CASSEYGQGMNTEAFF
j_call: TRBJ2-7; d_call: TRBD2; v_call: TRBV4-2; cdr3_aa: CASSQDPGTSYEQYF
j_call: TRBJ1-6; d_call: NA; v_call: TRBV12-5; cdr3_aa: CASGWTAARPYYNSPLHF
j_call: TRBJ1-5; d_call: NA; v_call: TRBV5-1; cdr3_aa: CASSLSPGGNQPQHF
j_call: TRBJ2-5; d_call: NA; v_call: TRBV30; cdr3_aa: CAWGDFNQETQYF
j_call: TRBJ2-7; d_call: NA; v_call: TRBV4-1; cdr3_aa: CASSAHYSGEQYF
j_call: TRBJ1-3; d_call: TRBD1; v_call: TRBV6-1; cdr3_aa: CASRRGQGNTIYF
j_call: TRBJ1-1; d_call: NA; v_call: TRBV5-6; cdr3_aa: CASSRFRGESDTEAFF
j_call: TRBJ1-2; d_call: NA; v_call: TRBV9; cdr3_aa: CASSVAGTNYGYTF
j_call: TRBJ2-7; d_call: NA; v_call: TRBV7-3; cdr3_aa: CASSLIPTGLREQYF
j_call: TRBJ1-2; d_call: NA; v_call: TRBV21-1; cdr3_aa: CASGKIGDRGFF
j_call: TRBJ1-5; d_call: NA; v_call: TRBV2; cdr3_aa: CASSPESGVLYNQPQHF
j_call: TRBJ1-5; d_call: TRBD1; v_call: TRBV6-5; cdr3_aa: CASSWTGGSNQPQHF
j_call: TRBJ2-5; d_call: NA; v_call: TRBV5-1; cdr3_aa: CASSSGAHQETQYF